Here is one T cell receptor (beta chain) with its context. Its binding antigen is unknown. No quality values exist for individual bases; no much larger clone is one base distant. The donors were healthy, HIV-negative adults with no recently reported acute infections or vaccinations. Every donor was a Caucasian adult residing in Nashville, Tennessee, USA. CD4+ T cells were enriched by magnetic negative selection; naive cells were then positively selected on CD45RA, and the negative fraction formed the memory subset. After blood collection by leukapheresis, PBMCs were isolated using Ficoll-Histopaque density gradient centrifugation and then cryopreserved in the vapor phase of liquid nitrogen. Analytical flow cytometry was used to check the purity and quantity of every magnetically sorted T cell population. From each sorted fraction, genomic DNA was isolated and quantified by UV absorbance on a Nanodrop 2000c.

These data originate in a study of shared clonotypes between healthy human individuals (dated by TCRdb to about 2020). Notes on the research overall: Three men and a couple of women, aged 18 to 49 years, made up the cohort. Leukapheresis yielded between about 0.8 and 8.9 billion PBMCs per donor. For each donor, CD4 naive and CD4 memory were each given three plates, CD8 naive was given two plates, and CD8 memory was given one plate. Different laboratories and diverse techniques were used to prepare libraries and sequence TCR repertoires, to increase sequencing depth and limit assay-specific biases. The study deeply sequenced blood TCR repertoires of several healthy adults to estimate repertoire size and the extent of clonotype sharing between individuals. Overall study results and their limits: Rarefaction of sorted-subset datasets indicated incomplete sequencing despite the large sequencing depth. Higher generation probabilities were observed for clonotypes shared by all four sorted-subset donors than for non-shared clonotypes. Sharing across a few donors was observed for about 5% of naive CD4, under 4% of naive CD8, over 2% of memory CD4, and around 0.42% of memory CD8 clonotypes. The small number of donors limited the genetic and exposure-history diversity represented. Only blood was sampled, and tissue TCR repertoires likely differ from those in blood. Larger estimated clonotype richness was generally found for naive subsets than for memory subsets. Based on pairwise subsampling, the degree of clonotype sharing among donors was expected to be affected by sequencing depth.

TCR CDR3 regions were amplified from genomic DNA by multiplex PCR using the deep immunoSEQ assay. For each cell subset, the extracted genomic DNA was distributed evenly across all wells of several immunoSEQ 96-well plates, and each plate served as one replicate. For sorted subsets, approximately 0.2 ug of genomic DNA, equivalent to 30,000 or so T cell genomes, went into each replicate PCR. Purified libraries were measured with a Qubit 3.0 fluorometer, size-checked on a Bioanalyzer 2100, and measured again with the KAPA Library Quantification kit. A separate single-read 150-cycle Illumina NextSeq 550 flow cell was used to sequence each immunoSEQ 96-well plate. Under the source paper's analysis protocol: The immunoSEQ output contained only junctional sequences without quality scores, so filtering could not match that applied to full-length reads. Sequences were annotated with PyIR, a Python wrapper for IgBLAST v1.9, using IMGT germline references to assign V/J genes and CDR3. Reads were filtered out if the reads had weak V/J assignments (E-value above 1e-6), no CDR3, stop codons, out-of-frame junctions, or ambiguous translated residues. V3J clonotypes were defined as sequences sharing the same inferred V gene, J gene, and CDR3 amino acid sequence. Percentage overlap between repertoires was computed as shared unique clonotypes divided by the size of the smaller repertoire. Three approaches were used to assess repertoire richness: RTK rarefaction, the Chao1 estimator, and Recon v2.1 estimates of unobserved clonotypes. Generation probabilities were computed with OLGA for all TCRbeta clonotypes obtained by the gDNA method from several donors. Held by TCRdb, this immuneACCESS table contains in-frame sequences only and omits some clones. Under half of the omission traces to an unresolved V gene where checked; the cause of the rest is unknown. The V and J calls and clone size are taken from that table; D and trimming were inferred from the DNA. In this sample the table shows some 790,000 clones, about two thirds of which occur a single time. Over 1.5% of the sample is in the top ten clones.

The CDR3 runs 16 amino acids, cysteine and phenylalanine included. Only the CDR3 DNA stays, 48 bases, in frame from base 1. Per the germline V gene, MNHEY is the CDR1 and SVGAGI is the CDR2. V and J are truncated by 2 bases and 5 bases respectively, leaving an intervening sequence of 15 bases. This receptor was taken from a woman in her thirties in good health. Material: memory CD4+ T cells sorted from blood. The meaning of the sample's cell subset or site label: CD45RA-negative fraction. The rearrangement joined TRBV6-5 to TRBJ1-4; the D gene is not confidently resolved. The sequence in DNA is TGTGCCAGCAGTTACACCCCGGGGTCCTCAAATGAAAAACTGTTTTTT. Protein translation: CASSYTPGSSNEKLFF.